The clone carrying this T cell receptor beta chain was detected many times. Construction of the TCRbeta library involved unique molecular identifiers. TCRdb re-called the PCR reads with MiXCR, one entry per CDR3 protein. The sample consists of a few hundred thousand distinct CDR3 sequences, approximately 9% of them appearing once. The source of the sample is a study of T-cell reconstitution after alpha-beta-depleted transplantation in children. The germline CDR1 and CDR2 sequences are SGHNT and YYREEE (reference sequence). CDR3 length: 14 amino acids. The V gene lost 0 bases and the J gene lost 4 bases, with 9 bases spanning the gap.

The chain uses TRBV5-4 and TRBJ2-3, with D unclear. This clonotype was sampled from a human donor who donated a stem cell graft to a child with acute lymphoblastic leukemia. Specimen: PBMCs from the stem cell graft donor, collected from the stem cell graft. The CDR3 is CASSLAPFADTQYF. CDR3 in DNA: TGTGCCAGCAGCTTGGCGCCATTTGCAGATACGCAGTATTTT.